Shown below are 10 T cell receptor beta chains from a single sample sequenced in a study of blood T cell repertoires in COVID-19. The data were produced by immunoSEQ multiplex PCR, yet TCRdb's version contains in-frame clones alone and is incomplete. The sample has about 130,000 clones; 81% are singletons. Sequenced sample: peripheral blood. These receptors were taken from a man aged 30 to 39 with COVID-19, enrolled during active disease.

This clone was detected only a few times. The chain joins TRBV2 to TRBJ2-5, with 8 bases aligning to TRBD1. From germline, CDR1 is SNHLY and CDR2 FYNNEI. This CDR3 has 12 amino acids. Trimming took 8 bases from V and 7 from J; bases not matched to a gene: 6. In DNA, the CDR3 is TGTGCCAGCGACAGGGGCGAGGGGACCCAGTACTTC. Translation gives CASDRGEGTQYF. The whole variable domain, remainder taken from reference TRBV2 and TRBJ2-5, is EPEVTQTPSHQVTQMGQEVILRCVPISNHLYFYWYRQILGQKVEFLVSFYNNEISEKSEIFDDQFSVERPDGSNFTLKIRSTKLEDSAMYFCASDRGEGTQYFGPGTRLLVL.

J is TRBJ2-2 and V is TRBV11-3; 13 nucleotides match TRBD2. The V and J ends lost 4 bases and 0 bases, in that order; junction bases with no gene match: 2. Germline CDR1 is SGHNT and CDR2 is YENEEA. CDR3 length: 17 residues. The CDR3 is CASSSGLAGSNTGELFF. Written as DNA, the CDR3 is TGTGCCAGCAGCTCGGGACTAGCGGGATCGAACACCGGGGAGCTGTTTTTT.

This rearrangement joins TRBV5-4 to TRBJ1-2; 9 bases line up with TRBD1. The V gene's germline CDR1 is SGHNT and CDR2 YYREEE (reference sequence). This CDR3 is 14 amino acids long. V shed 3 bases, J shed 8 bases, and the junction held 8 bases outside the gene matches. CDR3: CASSWTTGGRGYTF. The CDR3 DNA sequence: TGTGCCAGCAGCTGGACCACAGGGGGCAGGGGCTACACCTTC.

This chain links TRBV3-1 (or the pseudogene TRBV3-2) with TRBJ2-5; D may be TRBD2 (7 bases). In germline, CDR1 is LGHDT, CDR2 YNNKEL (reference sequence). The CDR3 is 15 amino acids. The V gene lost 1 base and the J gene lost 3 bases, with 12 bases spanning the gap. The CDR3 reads CASSQGGGREETQYF. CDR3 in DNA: TGTGCCAGCAGCCAAGGAGGGGGGAGGGAAGAGACCCAGTACTTC.

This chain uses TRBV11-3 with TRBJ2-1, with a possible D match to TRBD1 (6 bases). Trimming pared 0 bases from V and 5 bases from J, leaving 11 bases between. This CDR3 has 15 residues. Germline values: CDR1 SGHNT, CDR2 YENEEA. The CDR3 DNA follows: TGTGCCAGCAGCTTAGACCTTAGGACAGACAATGAGCAGTTCTTC. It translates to CASSLDLRTDNEQFF.

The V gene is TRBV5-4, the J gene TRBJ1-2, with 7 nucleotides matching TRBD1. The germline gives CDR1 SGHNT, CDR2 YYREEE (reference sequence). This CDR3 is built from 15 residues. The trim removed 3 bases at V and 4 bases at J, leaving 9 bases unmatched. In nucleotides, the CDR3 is TGTGCCAGCAGCTCGGTAGGGGGCCTTTCCTATGGCTACACCTTC. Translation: CASSSVGGLSYGYTF.

The CDR3 region has the DNA TGTGCCAGCAGCCCAACTAGCGGCTTTACGCAGTATTTT. Encoded protein: CASSPTSGFTQYF. The chain recombines TRBV7-3 with TRBJ2-3; 8 bases line up with TRBD2. CDR1 SGHTA and CDR2 FQGTGA come from the germline V gene. The V and J ends lost 5 bases and 8 bases, in that order; junction bases with no gene match: 6. The CDR3 length is 13 residues.

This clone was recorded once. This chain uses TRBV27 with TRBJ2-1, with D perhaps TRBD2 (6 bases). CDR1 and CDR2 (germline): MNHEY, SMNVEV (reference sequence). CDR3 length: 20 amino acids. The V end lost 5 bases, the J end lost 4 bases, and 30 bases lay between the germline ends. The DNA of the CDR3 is TGTGCCAGCAGTCCTAACTCGGCGGGACCAAGGAAGGGCCGTTACAATGAGCAGTTCTTC. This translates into CASSPNSAGPRKGRYNEQFF.

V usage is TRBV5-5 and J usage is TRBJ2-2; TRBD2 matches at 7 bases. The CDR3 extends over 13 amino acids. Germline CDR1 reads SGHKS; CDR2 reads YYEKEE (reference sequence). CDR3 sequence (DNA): TGTGCTTCTGGGGGGGTGAACACCGGGGAGCTGTTTTTT. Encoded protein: CASGGVNTGELFF.

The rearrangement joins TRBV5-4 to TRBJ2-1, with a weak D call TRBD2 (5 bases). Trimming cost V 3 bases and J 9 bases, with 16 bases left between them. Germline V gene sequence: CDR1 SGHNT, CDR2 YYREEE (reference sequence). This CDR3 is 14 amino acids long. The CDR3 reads CASSSDSGLFEQFF. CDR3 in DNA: TGTGCCAGCAGCTCGGACTCTGGATTATTTGAGCAGTTCTTC.